The source of this TCR beta chain is a study of OX40 agonist ivuxolimab in advanced cancers. Some background on the complete study: Ivuxolimab was a fully human IgG2 agonistic monoclonal antibody targeting the costimulatory receptor OX40 (CD134). Patients were allowed to have had prior anti-PD-1, anti-PD-L1 or anti-CTLA-4 therapy, and around two fifths of the dose-escalation patients had been treated with checkpoint inhibitors. In the dose-escalation cohort, 70% to 90% of patients were male, and the mean age was 60 years with a range of roughly 23 to 90. Partial responses occurred in three dose-escalation patients: two with cutaneous melanoma and one with hepatocellular carcinoma. The purpose of peripheral TCRbeta sequencing was to test whether ivuxolimab changed TCR sequence diversity and led to clonal T-cell expansion. Of the roughly 51 dose-escalation patients, hepatocellular carcinoma was present in 19, melanoma in roughly 15, renal cell carcinoma in 9 and head and neck cancer in 9. Intravenous ivuxolimab was administered to patients every 2 weeks at six dose levels: 0.01, 0.1, 0.3, 1.5, 3 and 10 mg/kg. The paper reports the monotherapy dose-escalation portion (N ≈ 52 patients) of the phase I ivuxolimab trial.

Patients with autoimmune disease history or receiving systemic immunosuppression were excluded from the trial. Peripheral blood for TCR sequencing was drawn from every dose cohort at baseline, at cycle 4 day 1 and at cycle 7 day 1. Samples were obtained from an open-label, multicenter, first-in-human phase I dose-escalation trial of ivuxolimab. Adults with locally advanced or metastatic head and neck squamous cell, hepatocellular, melanoma or renal cell carcinoma were enrolled in the trial. Before TCR sequencing, CD4+ T cells and CD8+ T cells from peripheral blood were sorted into separate populations. With regard to this clone: Its cognate antigen has yet to be identified. Base qualities are not recorded, but no much larger clone differs from it by a single base.

Overall study outcomes, separate from this receptor: Which antigens the clonally expanded peripheral T cells were specific for was not determined. On average, CD8+ T cells showed more expanded clones than CD4+ T cells after ivuxolimab. At doses from 0.1 to 3.0 mg/kg, clonal expansion was seen in both CD4+ and CD8+ blood T cells between baseline and week 6. Low levels of normalized T-cell clonal expansion were also seen in some patients who did not respond. Partial responders in the 0.1-3.0 mg/kg groups had among the lowest normalized peripheral clonal expansion, especially among CD8+ T cells.

To sequence the TCRbeta CDR3 region, genomic DNA was isolated from the sorted cells. The immunoSEQ Assay was used for sequencing of TCRbeta CDR3 regions. As stored in TCRdb, this immuneACCESS dataset retains in-frame rearrangements with V and J assigned. A fraction of the clones does not appear; measured against another copy, unresolved V genes explain less than half of the discrepancy, and the remainder lacks a known reason. This sample has roughly 62,000 clones in its table, and more than 75% of those were observed once. The ten biggest clones cover over 2% of the sample. V is clipped by 2 bases and J by 4 bases, and the sequence between their germline boundaries is 14 bases long. The CDR3 goes from the cysteine to the phenylalanine over 15 residues. CDR3 DNA only is kept here, 45 bases in frame from base 1. CDR1 and CDR2, looked up from the germline V gene, are MNHEY and SVGAGI.

Sequencing was performed on CD4+ or CD8+ T cells sorted from blood, taken in a trial of the OX40 agonist ivuxolimab. The TCR originated in an adult with an advanced solid tumor such as melanoma, head and neck, liver or kidney cancer. The V and J genes are TRBV6-5 and TRBJ1-2; the D gene assignment is ambiguous. The bases read TGTGCCAGCAGTTACGGGGTCCGGCGGCGCTATGGCTACACCTTC. Its translation is CASSYGVRRRYGYTF.